This entry describes one TCR beta chain. Its target is unknown. This record belongs to a study of T cell repertoires in ileal Crohn's disease. Study-wide context: Every patient was operated on for stricturing (about 60%) or penetrating (around 40%) complications.

Study outcomes and limitations: Compared with CD4 T cells, sorted CD8 cells carried more expanded clones. Compared with non-smokers, active smokers at surgery showed more clonal expansions.

The junction had 8 bases not matched to a gene; V was cut back by 2 bases and J by 2 bases. This CDR3 contains 17 residues. Germline assignment: CDR1 SGHDT and CDR2 YYEEEE. Included were adult ileal or ileocolonic Crohn's patients indicated for ileocolonic resection. Only in-frame clones appear in the TCRdb table, and some are missing; sequencing was by immunoSEQ multiplex PCR. The data contain over 1,500 clones, about 81% of them singletons. This TCR was recovered from an adult with Crohn's disease. The sequencing sample was made of ileal tissue. The chain has TRBV5-6 and TRBJ2-3; 10 nucleotides line up with TRBD2. Written as DNA, the CDR3 is TGTGCCAGCAGCTTCGTATTAGCGGGGGGAAACACAGATACGCAGTATTTT. This sequence encodes CASSFVLAGGNTDTQYF.